The sequence of this TCR beta chain was determined in a study of blood T cell repertoires in COVID-19. The study recruited people aged about 18 to 95 years across about 25 US areas. Recovered status in Cohort 3 required two negative PCRs, clearance, or symptom resolution. The CDR3 has 16 amino acids. V was clipped by 3 bases and J by 2 bases, with 14 bases between them. Germline-derived CDR1 and CDR2 are LNHDA and SQIVND (reference sequence). Original analysis: Counts of nucleated cells, estimated from reference gene primer amplification, were obtained. TCRdb's copy holds only in-frame clones and misses some; the assay was immunoSEQ multiplex PCR. V, J and clone size were drawn from that table, and D and trimming were deduced from the DNA. The data hold approximately 300,000 clones, with 85% to 90% observed a single time.

The chain carries TRBV19 and TRBJ1-5; D remains ambiguous. The sample taken for sequencing was PBMCs or T cells enriched from blood (not recorded which). This clonotype was sampled from a woman aged 18-29 years who had recovered from COVID-19. CDR3 nucleotides: TGTGCCAGTAGTATGCTGGCAGTCGAGGGCAATCAGCCCCAGCATTTT. Its translation: CASSMLAVEGNQPQHF.